The TCR beta chain described here comes from a study of cytomegalovirus exposure and HLA in healthy donors. Findings and caveats of the study: Using a false discovery rate of 0.05, a later analysis showed that around 16,000 TCR beta sequences were associated with HLA alleles. Associated with cytomegalovirus, according to the listing, were 150 to 200 TCR beta chains. Excluded: some indistinguishable V segments such as TRBV6-2 and TRBV6-3. Being productive about 87% or about 30% of the time was typical of most TCR beta V segments in an earlier analysis.

In regard to this clone: The antigen is not known.

In germline, CDR1 is SGHNT, CDR2 YYREEE (reference sequence). Trimming took 0 bases from V and 5 from J; bases not matched to a gene: 4. The CDR3 has 15 amino acids. 60 Vbeta and 13 Jbeta primers were used in PCR. Libraries were prepared by immunoSEQ multiplex PCR; TCRdb keeps only in-frame clonotypes and omits some of them. The sample consists of 250,000 to 300,000 clones, about four fifths of them appearing once. Input material: PBMCs. The rearrangement links TRBV5-4 to TRBJ2-3; TRBD2 agrees at 9 bases. The receptor was derived from a woman in her thirties or forties in good health and CMV-seropositive. As DNA, the CDR3 is TGTGCCAGCAGCTTGGTTTCTAGCGGGAAAGATACGCAGTATTTT. Translation: CASSLVSSGKDTQYF.